What follows are 14 T cell receptor beta chains derived from one specimen sequenced in a study of cytomegalovirus exposure and HLA in healthy donors. PCR was performed using 60 Vbeta and 13 Jbeta primers. Sequencing was performed with immunoSEQ multiplex PCR; in TCRdb, only in-frame clones are kept and a portion is missing. The sample carries 150,000 or so clones, 65% to 85% recorded once. The specimen was PBMCs. The receptors were gathered from a man in his forties or fifties in good health and CMV-seronegative.

The chain links TRBV27 to TRBJ2-1; D perhaps matches TRBD2 (6 bases). The V gene's germline CDR1 is MNHEY and CDR2 SMNVEV (reference sequence). The ends were cut back, 4 bases at V and 8 bases at J, with 21 bases in the middle. CDR3 length: 16 amino acids. The CDR3 region is CASSSTGDSRADEQFF. The CDR3 DNA is TGTGCCAGCAGTTCAACGGGGGACTCGAGGGCGGATGAGCAGTTCTTC.

A few counts support this clone. The CDR3 sequence is CASQADREYF. The CDR3 DNA follows: TGTGCCAGCCAAGCAGACAGGGAATATTTT. V usage is TRBV6-5 and J usage is TRBJ1-3; 7 bases are shared with TRBD1. V shed 8 bases, J shed 15 bases, and the junction held 7 bases outside the gene matches. Germline loops: CDR1 MNHEY, CDR2 SVGAGI. The CDR3 spans 10 residues.

The CDR3 here is CASSPMALANYGYTF. In DNA, the CDR3 is TGTGCCAGCAGCCCCATGGCTCTAGCTAACTATGGCTACACCTTC. V is TRBV7-9 and J is TRBJ1-2; D is uncertain. The CDR3 covers 15 residues. Germline loops: CDR1 SEHNR, CDR2 FQNEAQ (reference sequence). Trimming left V 5 bases short and J 0 bases short, with 13 bases between.

CDR3 DNA sequence: TGTGCCAGCAGCTTGGTAGGGACATCTTATAATTCACCCCTCCACTTT. Translation: CASSLVGTSYNSPLHF. The chain carries TRBV5-4 and TRBJ1-6; perhaps TRBD1 as D (6 bases). The V and J ends lost 0 bases and 4 bases respectively, with 11 bases between them. CDR1 is SGHNT, CDR2 YYREEE, per germline (reference sequence). This CDR3 contains 16 residues.

The chain combines TRBV7-2 with TRBJ1-2; a possible D gene is TRBD1 (5 bases). Deletions cut 2 bases from V and 8 bases from J, with 9 bases between. CDR3 length: 12 amino acids. Germline loops: CDR1 SGHTA, CDR2 FQGNSA. CDR3 DNA: TGTGCCAGCAGCTTATTGGGGGGAGGCTACACCTTC. The encoded protein is CASSLLGGGYTF. The full variable domain, in which reference TRBV7-2 and TRBJ1-2 provide the parts outside the CDR3, is GAGVSQSPSNKVTEKGKDVELRCDPISGHTALYWYRQSLGQGLEFLIYFQGNSAPDKSGLPSDRFSAERTGGSVSTLTIQRTQQEDSAVYLCASSLLGGGYTFGSGTRLTVV.

V usage is TRBV19 and J usage is TRBJ2-1, with TRBD2 matching 13 bases. Trimming at V came to 5 bases and at J to 1 base, leaving 8 bases not matched to a gene. CDR1 is LNHDA and CDR2 is SQIVND in the germline V gene (reference sequence). The CDR3 is 18 amino acids. The CDR3 protein is CASSLTSGRPRSYNEQFF. The CDR3 coding sequence is TGTGCCAGTAGTCTGACTAGCGGGAGGCCTCGTTCCTACAATGAGCAGTTCTTC.

The CDR3, as DNA: TGCGCCAGCAGCTTGGCCGGTGCCGACACAAGCTACACCTTC. Residues: CASSLAGADTSYTF. The chain is built from TRBV5-1 and TRBJ1-2; no definite D call. V was trimmed by 0 bases and J by 9 bases, leaving 15 bases between them. Germline values: CDR1 SGHRS, CDR2 YFSETQ. CDR3 length: 14 amino acids.

The count of this clone is one. The chain uses TRBV30 and TRBJ1-2; no firm D call. Germline assignment: CDR1 GTSNPN and CDR2 SVGIG (reference sequence). V lost 3 bases and J lost 8, with 13 bases in between. The CDR3 has 12 residues. For the CDR3, the DNA is TGTGCCTGGAGCCCGGGCCGGGAGGGCTACACCTTC. This gives the protein CAWSPGREGYTF. The entire variable domain, with the rest obtained from reference TRBV30 and TRBJ1-2, is as follows: SQTIHQWPATLVQPVGSPLSLECTVEGTSNPNLYWYRQAAGRGLQLLFYSVGIGQISSEVPQNLSASRPQDRQFILSSKKLLLSDSGFYLCAWSPGREGYTFGSGTRLTVV.

V is TRBV5-8 and J is TRBJ2-5; 9 bases are a match to TRBD1. The CDR3 has 17 amino acids. V was clipped by 0 bases and J by 5 bases; unmatched bases: 11. Germline CDR1 is SGHTS and CDR2 is YDEGEE. CDR3 bases: TGTGCCAGCAGCTTGGACCCCGGGACAGGGAGGTGGGAGACCCAGTACTTC. Translation gives CASSLDPGTGRWETQYF.

V and J are TRBV2 and TRBJ1-5; D may be TRBD1 (6 bases). From germline, CDR1 is SNHLY and CDR2 FYNNEI. Trimming shortened V by 8 bases and J by 0 bases, and 11 bases separated the two germline ends. This CDR3 is built from 14 residues. The CDR3 sequence: CASQTGTSNQPQHF. The CDR3 bases are TGTGCCAGCCAAACAGGGACTAGCAATCAGCCCCAGCATTTT. Full variable domain (missing parts from reference TRBV2 and TRBJ1-5): EPEVTQTPSHQVTQMGQEVILRCVPISNHLYFYWYRQILGQKVEFLVSFYNNEISEKSEIFDDQFSVERPDGSNFTLKIRSTKLEDSAMYFCASQTGTSNQPQHFGDGTRLSIL.

The chain links TRBV9 to TRBJ2-3; perhaps TRBD1 as D (5 bases). Germline CDR1 and CDR2: SGDLS and YYNGEE. V shed 1 base and J shed 4 bases, with 13 bases lying between them. CDR3 length equals 15 residues. CDR3 DNA sequence: TGTGCCAGCAGCGTATCAGGGTCCCTCCCAGATACGCAGTATTTT. This translates into CASSVSGSLPDTQYF. Combining the CDR3 with reference TRBV9 and TRBJ2-3 gives the whole variable domain DSGVTQTPKHLITATGQRVTLRCSPRSGDLSVYWYQQSLDQGLQFLIQYYNGEERAKGNILERFSAQQFPDLHSELNLSSLELGDSALYFCASSVSGSLPDTQYFGPGTRLTVL.

V is TRBV10-2 and J is TRBJ1-1; no definite D call. Germline lookup yields CDR1 WSHSY and CDR2 SAAADI. V lost 7 bases and J 2 bases, leaving 5 bases between the germline ends. The CDR3 extends over 11 amino acids. CDR3 bases: TGCGCCAGCACTACTAACACTGAAGCTTTCTTT. Protein: CASTTNTEAFF.

The chain combines TRBV5-1 with TRBJ1-1, with 8 bases identical to TRBD1. Per germline, CDR1 SGHRS and CDR2 YFSETQ. This CDR3 spans 14 amino acids. The V gene end was trimmed by 4 bases and the J gene end by 0 bases; junction bases not matched to a gene: 2. CDR3 loop: CASSAGQVNTEAFF. In DNA, the CDR3 is TGCGCCAGCAGCGCGGGACAGGTGAACACTGAAGCTTTCTTT.

The chain uses TRBV7-2 and TRBJ2-7; 9 bases align to TRBD1. The ends lost 5 bases at V and 6 bases at J; junction bases unmatched: 5. CDR3 size: 13 residues. Germline CDR1 SGHTA, CDR2 FQGNSA. The CDR3 region has the DNA TGTGCCAGCAGCCGGGACAGGGTTTCCGAGCAGTACTTC. As protein: CASSRDRVSEQYF.